Listed here are 21 T cell receptor beta chains from one sample, sequenced in a study of blood T cell repertoires in COVID-19. Data came from immunoSEQ multiplex PCR; TCRdb stores just in-frame clones and leaves some out. Here the sample spans around 210,000 clones, approximately 80% being singletons. The sample was peripheral blood. These receptors all stem from a woman of 80 years or more with COVID-19, enrolled during active disease.

This chain links TRBV28 with TRBJ2-1; a possible D gene is TRBD2 (6 bases). The CDR3 runs to 13 residues. Germline-derived CDR1 and CDR2 are MDHEN and SYDVKM. V dropped 6 bases and J dropped 5 bases, with 11 bases sitting between them. Here the CDR3 reads CASSDWGDNEQFF. CDR3 nucleotide sequence: TGTGCCAGCAGCGATTGGGGGGACAATGAGCAGTTCTTC.

The J gene is TRBJ1-1, the V gene TRBV6-6, with D possibly matching TRBD1 (6 bases). V was cut by 6 bases and J by 5 bases, with 16 bases left in between. Germline V gene sequence: CDR1 MNHNY, CDR2 SVGAGI (reference sequence). The CDR3 consists of 14 residues. CDR3 sequence: CASSSGQLLTEAFF. The CDR3 DNA reads as TGTGCCAGCAGCTCCGGACAGCTACTAACTGAAGCTTTCTTT.

The chain has TRBV12-3 or TRBV12-4 and TRBJ2-3; D is unclear. The CDR3 consists of 13 residues. The germline V and J ends were trimmed by 5 bases and 6 bases, with 12 bases remaining between them. The CDR3 DNA reads as TGTGCCAGCAGTATACCAGCGATGGATACGCAGTATTTT. It specifies CASSIPAMDTQYF.

J is TRBJ2-7 and V is TRBV27; TRBD2 matches at 7 bases. This CDR3 region has 14 residues. Germline assignment: CDR1 MNHEY and CDR2 SMNVEV (reference sequence). Trimming cost V 7 bases and J 1 base; bases outside gene matches: 7. This chain's CDR3 is CASKGGGSSYEQYF. DNA for the CDR3: TGTGCCAGCAAGGGCGGGGGATCATCCTACGAGCAGTACTTC.

The J gene is TRBJ2-2, the V gene TRBV12-5; D gene uncertain. Trimming removed 7 bases at V and 10 bases at J, with 16 bases between. CDR1 and CDR2 (germline): LGHNT, FRNRAP. This CDR3 comprises 13 residues. The CDR3 is CASAKAPAEELFF. In DNA, the CDR3 is TGTGCTAGTGCCAAAGCCCCGGCGGAGGAGCTGTTTTTT.

This chain joins TRBV5-6 and TRBJ2-3; no reliable D call. The germline V gene has CDR1 SGHDT and CDR2 YYEEEE. This CDR3 region has 15 residues. V shed 0 bases and J shed 2 bases, with 10 bases lying between them. As DNA, the CDR3 is TGTGCCAGCAGCTTGGGAGTGTCCCCCACAGATACGCAGTATTTT. It is translated as CASSLGVSPTDTQYF.

The gene calls are TRBV10-2 and TRBJ1-5, with TRBD1 matching 7 bases. The V gene's germline CDR1 is WSHSY and CDR2 SAAADI. The CDR3 has 16 amino acids. Losses at the gene ends were 0 bases for V and 3 bases for J; bases not matched to a gene: 5. The CDR3 DNA is TGCGCCAGCAGTGAGTCCCCACAGGGGATCAATCAGCCCCAGCATTTT. Protein product: CASSESPQGINQPQHF.

The chain carries TRBV6-5 and TRBJ1-2; 7 bases fit TRBD1. Germline trimming cut 2 bases from V and 8 bases from J; bases unmatched to any gene: 11. There are 15 residues in the CDR3. CDR1 is MNHEY and CDR2 is SVGAGI in the germline V gene. In DNA form, the CDR3 reads TGTGCCAGCAGTTACACTTCAGGGGGAGGAGGAGGCTACACCTTC. Its translation is CASSYTSGGGGGYTF.

The chain couples TRBV19 to TRBJ2-7, with TRBD2 matching over 14 bases. There are 17 residues in the CDR3. Germline V gene sequence: CDR1 LNHDA, CDR2 SQIVND (reference sequence). The junction had 10 bases not matched to a gene; V was cut back by 9 bases and J by 0 bases. This chain's CDR3 is CASSGTSGGASSYEQYF. The CDR3 nucleotides are TGTGCCAGCTCCGGGACTAGCGGGGGCGCGAGCTCCTACGAGCAGTACTTC.

This sequence joins TRBV7-3 and TRBJ2-3; the match to TRBD2 covers 7 bases. Germline loops: CDR1 SGHTA, CDR2 FQGTGA. This CDR3 region has 16 residues. V shed 4 bases and J 7 bases; nucleotides not matched to a gene: 14. The CDR3 nucleotides are TGTGCCAGCAGCTGGGAGGGTTATGAAGGCGGATATACGCAGTATTTT. Protein product: CASSWEGYEGGYTQYF.

The rearrangement uses TRBV5-1 and TRBJ2-5, with 8 bases aligning to TRBD2. The CDR3 covers 15 residues. CDR1 is SGHRS, CDR2 YFSETQ, per germline. The V gene end was trimmed by 9 bases and the J gene end by 2 bases; junction bases not matched to a gene: 12. The CDR3 coding sequence is TGCGCCACCCAATCGGGGGGGCTGGTTCAAGAGACCCAGTACTTC. Its protein is CATQSGGLVQETQYF.

This clone was detected once. The chain has TRBV3-1 (or the pseudogene TRBV3-2) and TRBJ2-3; D possibly corresponds to TRBD2 (5 bases). Germline lookup yields CDR1 LGHDT and CDR2 YNNKEL (reference sequence). Trimming stripped 4 bases from V and 6 bases from J, with 11 bases between. The CDR3 sequence is 13 residues long. CDR3: CASSPSRGDTQYF. The CDR3 nucleotides read TGTGCCAGCAGCCCGTCCCGAGGGGATACGCAGTATTTT.

The gene calls are TRBV20-1 and TRBJ1-1; TRBD1 is a possible D gene (5 bases). The germline V gene encodes CDR1 DFQATT and CDR2 SNEGSKA (reference sequence). Trimming pared 0 bases from V and 12 bases from J, leaving 11 bases between. This CDR3 has 11 amino acids. In nucleotides, the CDR3 is TGCAGTGCTAGAGAGGGGGGAGACCCTTTCTTT. It specifies CSAREGGDPFF.

The gene calls are TRBV5-1 and TRBJ2-3; 8 nucleotides agree with TRBD1. This CDR3 region has 14 residues. CDR1 and CDR2 (germline): SGHRS, YFSETQ. V lost 4 bases to trimming and J lost 4 bases; unmatched junction nucleotides: 5. CDR3 DNA: TGCGCCAGCAGCAACAGACAGGGGCCAGATACGCAGTATTTT. Its translation: CASSNRQGPDTQYF.

The V call is TRBV20-1, the J call TRBJ2-1; the D gene is possibly TRBD1 (6 bases). This CDR3 contains 10 residues. Trimming stripped 1 base from V and 15 bases from J, with 10 bases between. In germline, CDR1 is DFQATT, CDR2 SNEGSKA (reference sequence). In DNA form, the CDR3 reads TGCAGTGCTAGAGGGGTAGGGGGGTTCTTC. Protein: CSARGVGGFF.

The gene calls are TRBV18 and TRBJ1-1; D is unclear. Trimming pared 2 bases from V and 4 bases from J, leaving 8 bases between. CDR1 and CDR2 (germline): KGHSH, LQKENI. CDR3 size: 13 residues. CDR3 sequence (DNA): TGTGCCAGCTCACCATACTCTAGCACTGAAGCTTTCTTT. Its protein product is CASSPYSSTEAFF.

The chain has TRBV12-1 and TRBJ2-2; the table's D call of TRBD2 was not tested on the DNA. TRBV12-1 is given as a pseudogene. This CDR3 comprises 16 residues. The CDR3, as DNA: TGTGCCAGCAGCTGGGGACTAGCGGGGGTAACCGGGGAGCTGTTTTTT. As protein: CASSWGLAGVTGELFF.

This chain links TRBV5-6 with TRBJ1-1, with D perhaps matching TRBD1 (5 bases). This CDR3 is built from 15 residues. V lost 4 bases, J lost 2 bases, and 15 bases lay in between. CDR1 SGHDT and CDR2 YYEEEE come from the germline V gene. The CDR3 sequence is CASSAGPRGNTEAFF. CDR3 sequence (DNA): TGTGCCAGCAGCGCAGGGCCGCGGGGTAACACTGAAGCTTTCTTT.

The V gene is TRBV4-2, the J gene TRBJ2-5, with a tentative D call TRBD2 (5 bases). With 2 bases removed from V and 5 bases from J, the gap between germline ends came to 12 bases. CDR1 and CDR2 (germline): LGHNA, YNFKEQ. The CDR3 is made up of 14 amino acids. In nucleotides, the CDR3 is TGTGCCAGCAGCCAATACCTCCCGGGGGAGACCCAGTACTTC. It is translated as CASSQYLPGETQYF.

Note on this clone: Other DNA sequences in the same sample also yield this CDR3. The chain recombines TRBV5-1 with TRBJ1-2; D gene ambiguous. This CDR3 is 14 amino acids long. Germline loops: CDR1 SGHRS, CDR2 YFSETQ. Deletions cut 0 bases from V and 2 bases from J, with 8 bases between. CDR3 amino acids: CASSLDGQNYGYTF. The CDR3 DNA reads as TGCGCCAGCAGCTTGGATGGGCAGAACTATGGCTACACCTTC.

The chain employs TRBV20-1 and TRBJ2-1; D is ambiguous. Germline V gene lookup returns CDR1 DFQATT and CDR2 SNEGSKA (reference sequence). CDR3 length equals 14 residues. Trimming pared 3 bases from V and 6 bases from J, leaving 15 bases between. The CDR3 protein is CSASSHSSTNEQFF. The CDR3 bases are TGCAGTGCTAGTTCCCACTCCTCAACCAATGAGCAGTTCTTC.